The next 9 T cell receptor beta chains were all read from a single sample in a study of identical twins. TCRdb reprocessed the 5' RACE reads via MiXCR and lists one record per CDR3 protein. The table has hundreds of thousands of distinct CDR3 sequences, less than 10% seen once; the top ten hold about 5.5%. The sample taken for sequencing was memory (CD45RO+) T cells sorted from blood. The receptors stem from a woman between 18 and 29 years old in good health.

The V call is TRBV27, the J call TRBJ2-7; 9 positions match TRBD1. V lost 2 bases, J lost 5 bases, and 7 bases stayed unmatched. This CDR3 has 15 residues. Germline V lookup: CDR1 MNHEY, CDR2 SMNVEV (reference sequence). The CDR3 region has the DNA TGTGCCAGCAGTTTAAAACAGGGGGCGAATCACGAGCAGTACTTC. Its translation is CASSLKQGANHEQYF.

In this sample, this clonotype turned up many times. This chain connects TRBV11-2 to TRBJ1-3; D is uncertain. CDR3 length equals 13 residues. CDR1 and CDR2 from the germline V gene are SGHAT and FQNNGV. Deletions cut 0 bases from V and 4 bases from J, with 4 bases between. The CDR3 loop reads CASSLDGGNTIYF. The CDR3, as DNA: TGTGCCAGCAGCTTAGACGGGGGAAACACCATATATTTT.

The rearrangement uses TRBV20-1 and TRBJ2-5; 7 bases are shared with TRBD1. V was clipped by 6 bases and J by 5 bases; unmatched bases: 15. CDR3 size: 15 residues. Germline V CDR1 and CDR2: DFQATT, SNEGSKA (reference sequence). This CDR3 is CSAYAQGVIWETQYF. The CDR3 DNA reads TGCAGTGCCTACGCCCAGGGGGTGATTTGGGAGACCCAGTACTTC.

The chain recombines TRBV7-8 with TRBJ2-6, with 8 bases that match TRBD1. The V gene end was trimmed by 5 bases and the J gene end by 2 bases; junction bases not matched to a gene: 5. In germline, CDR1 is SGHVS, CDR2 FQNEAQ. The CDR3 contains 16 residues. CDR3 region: CASSITGGAGANVLTF. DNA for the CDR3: TGTGCCAGCAGCATTACAGGGGGAGCTGGGGCCAACGTCCTGACTTTC.

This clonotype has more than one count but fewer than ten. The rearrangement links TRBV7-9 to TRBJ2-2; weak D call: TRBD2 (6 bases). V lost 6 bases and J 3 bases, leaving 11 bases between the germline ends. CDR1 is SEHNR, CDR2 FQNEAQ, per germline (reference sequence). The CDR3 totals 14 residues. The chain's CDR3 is CASRRDSDTGELFF. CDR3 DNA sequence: TGTGCCAGCAGGAGGGACTCGGACACCGGGGAGCTGTTTTTT.

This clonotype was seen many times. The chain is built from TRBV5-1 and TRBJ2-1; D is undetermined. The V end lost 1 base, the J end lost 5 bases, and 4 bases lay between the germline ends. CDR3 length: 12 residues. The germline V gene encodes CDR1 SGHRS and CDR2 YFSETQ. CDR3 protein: CASSLTDNEQFF. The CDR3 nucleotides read TGCGCCAGCAGCTTGACAGACAATGAGCAGTTCTTC.

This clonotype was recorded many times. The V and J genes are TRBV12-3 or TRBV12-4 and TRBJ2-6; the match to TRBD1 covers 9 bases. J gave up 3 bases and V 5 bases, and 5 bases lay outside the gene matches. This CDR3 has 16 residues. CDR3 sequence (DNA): TGTGCCAGCAGTGGACAGGGGCAAATTGGGGCCAACGTCCTGACTTTC. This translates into CASSGQGQIGANVLTF.

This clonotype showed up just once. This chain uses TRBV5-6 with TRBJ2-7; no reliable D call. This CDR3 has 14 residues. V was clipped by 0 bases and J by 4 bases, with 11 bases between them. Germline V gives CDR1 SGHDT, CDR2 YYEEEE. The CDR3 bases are TGTGCCAGCAGCTTGGTTAGATCGGATTACGAGCAGTACTTC. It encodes CASSLVRSDYEQYF.

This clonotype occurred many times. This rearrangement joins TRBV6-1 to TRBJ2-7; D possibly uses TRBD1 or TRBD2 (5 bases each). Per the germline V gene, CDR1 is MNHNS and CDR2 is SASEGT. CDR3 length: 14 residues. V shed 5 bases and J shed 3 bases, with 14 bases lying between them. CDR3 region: CASSRRDQLYEQYF. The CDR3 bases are TGTGCCAGCAGTCGAAGGGACCAACTCTACGAGCAGTACTTC.